The clone carrying this T cell receptor beta chain was seen at least ten times. Its antigen remains unidentified. This record belongs to a study of T-cell reconstitution after alpha-beta-depleted transplantation in children. Study results and caveats: As was reported, about two months after transplant, alpha-beta T cells came from several hundred expanded graft clones. The study traced high day-60 TCRbeta diversity in some patients to surviving recipient T cells and thymic progenitors. Once a year had passed after transplant, T-cell counts and diversity came mostly from newly produced T cells.

V lost 1 base, J lost 0 bases, and 0 bases stayed unmatched. The germline CDR1 and CDR2 sequences are SQVTM and ANQGSEA. The CDR3 has 14 amino acids. Unique molecular identifiers were used in preparing the TCRbeta library. A single record per CDR3 protein comes from TCRdb applying MiXCR to the PCR reads. The data hold 600,000 to 700,000 distinct CDR3 sequences, with around 13% observed a single time. V gene TRBV29-1 combines with J gene TRBJ2-1; 7 bases map to TRBD2. This sequence was found in a girl aged 2 to 10 with congenital amegakaryocytic thrombocytopenia, due to receive a stem cell transplant. The source was PBMCs, collected before TCRalphabeta/CD19-depleted stem cell transplant. CDR3 region: CSVEGLASYNEQFF. In DNA form, the CDR3 reads TGCAGCGTTGAAGGACTAGCCTCCTACAATGAGCAGTTCTTC.